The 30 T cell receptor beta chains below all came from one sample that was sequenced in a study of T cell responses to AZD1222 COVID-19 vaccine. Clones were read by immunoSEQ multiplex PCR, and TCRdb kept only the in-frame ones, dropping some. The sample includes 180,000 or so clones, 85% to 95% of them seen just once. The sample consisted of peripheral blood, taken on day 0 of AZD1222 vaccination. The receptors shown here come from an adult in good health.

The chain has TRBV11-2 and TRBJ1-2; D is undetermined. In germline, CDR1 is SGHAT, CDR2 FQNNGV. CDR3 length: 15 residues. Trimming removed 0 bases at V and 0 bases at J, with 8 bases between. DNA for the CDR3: TGTGCCAGCAGCTTAGACAGGTTTACTAACTATGGCTACACCTTC. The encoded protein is CASSLDRFTNYGYTF.

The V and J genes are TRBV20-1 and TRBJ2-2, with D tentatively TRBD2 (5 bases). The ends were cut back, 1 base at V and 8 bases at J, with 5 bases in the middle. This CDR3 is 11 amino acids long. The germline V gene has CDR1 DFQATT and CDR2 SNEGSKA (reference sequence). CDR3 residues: CSARAGGELFF. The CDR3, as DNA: TGCAGTGCTAGAGCGGGAGGGGAGCTGTTTTTT.

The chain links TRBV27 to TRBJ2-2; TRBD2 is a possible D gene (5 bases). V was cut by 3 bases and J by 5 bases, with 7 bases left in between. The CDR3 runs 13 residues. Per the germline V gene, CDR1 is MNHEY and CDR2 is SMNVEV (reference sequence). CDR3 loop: CASSFAGTGELFF. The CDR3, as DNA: TGTGCCAGCAGTTTCGCGGGTACCGGGGAGCTGTTTTTT.

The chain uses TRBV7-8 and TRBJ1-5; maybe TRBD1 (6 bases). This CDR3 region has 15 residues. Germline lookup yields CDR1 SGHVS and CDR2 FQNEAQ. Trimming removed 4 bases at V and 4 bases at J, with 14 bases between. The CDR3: CASSSQGRSNQPQHF. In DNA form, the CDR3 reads TGTGCCAGCAGCTCCCAGGGGCGGTCGAATCAGCCCCAGCATTTT.

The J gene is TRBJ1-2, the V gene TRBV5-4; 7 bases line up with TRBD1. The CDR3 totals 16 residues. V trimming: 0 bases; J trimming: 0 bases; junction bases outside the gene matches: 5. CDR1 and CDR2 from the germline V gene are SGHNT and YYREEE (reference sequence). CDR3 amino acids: CASSLGQGASNYGYTF. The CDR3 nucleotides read TGTGCCAGCAGCTTGGGACAGGGAGCATCTAACTATGGCTACACCTTC.

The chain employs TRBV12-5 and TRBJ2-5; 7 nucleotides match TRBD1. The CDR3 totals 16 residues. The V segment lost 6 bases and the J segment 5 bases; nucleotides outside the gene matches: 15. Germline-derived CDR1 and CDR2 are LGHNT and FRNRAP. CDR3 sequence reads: CASGPMTGTARETQYF. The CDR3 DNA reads TGTGCTAGTGGCCCCATGACCGGGACAGCACGGGAGACCCAGTACTTC.

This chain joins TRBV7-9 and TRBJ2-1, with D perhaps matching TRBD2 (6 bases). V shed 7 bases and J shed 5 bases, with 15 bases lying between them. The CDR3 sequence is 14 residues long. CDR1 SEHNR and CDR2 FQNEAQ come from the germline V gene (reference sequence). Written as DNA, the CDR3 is TGTGCCAGCAACCCGGAGGGGAAAGACAATGAGCAGTTCTTC. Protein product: CASNPEGKDNEQFF. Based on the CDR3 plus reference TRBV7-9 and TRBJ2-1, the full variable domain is DTGVSQNPRHKITKRGQNVTFRCDPISEHNRLYWYRQTLGQGPEFLTYFQNEAQLEKSRLLSDRFSAERPKGSFSTLEIQRTEQGDSAMYLCASNPEGKDNEQFFGPGTRLTVL.

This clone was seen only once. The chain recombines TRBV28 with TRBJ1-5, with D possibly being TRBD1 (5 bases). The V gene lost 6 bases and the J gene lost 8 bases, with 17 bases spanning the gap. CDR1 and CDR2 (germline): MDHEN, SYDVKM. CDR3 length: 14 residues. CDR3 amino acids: CASSPTRSREPQHF. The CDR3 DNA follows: TGTGCCAGCAGCCCCACCAGGTCCAGGGAGCCCCAGCATTTT.

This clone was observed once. CDR3 nucleotide sequence: TGTGCCAGCAGCGAACAAATTCGAGACACTGAAGCTTTCTTT. Translating it yields CASSEQIRDTEAFF. The V and J genes are TRBV9 and TRBJ1-1; D not certain. The CDR3 totals 14 residues. Trimming cost V 3 bases and J 3 bases, with 12 bases left between them. The germline V gene encodes CDR1 SGDLS and CDR2 YYNGEE.

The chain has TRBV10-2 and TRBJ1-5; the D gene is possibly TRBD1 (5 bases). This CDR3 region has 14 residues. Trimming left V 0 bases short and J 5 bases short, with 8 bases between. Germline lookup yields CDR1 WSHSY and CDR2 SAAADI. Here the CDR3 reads CASSESMGDQPQHF. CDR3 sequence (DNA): TGCGCCAGCAGTGAGTCGATGGGGGATCAGCCCCAGCATTTT.

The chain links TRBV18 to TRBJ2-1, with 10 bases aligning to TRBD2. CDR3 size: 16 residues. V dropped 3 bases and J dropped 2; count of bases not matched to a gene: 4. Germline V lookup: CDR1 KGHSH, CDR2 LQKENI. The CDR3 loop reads CASSPEGTSAYNEQFF. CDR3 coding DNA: TGTGCCAGCTCACCTGAAGGGACTAGCGCCTACAATGAGCAGTTCTTC.

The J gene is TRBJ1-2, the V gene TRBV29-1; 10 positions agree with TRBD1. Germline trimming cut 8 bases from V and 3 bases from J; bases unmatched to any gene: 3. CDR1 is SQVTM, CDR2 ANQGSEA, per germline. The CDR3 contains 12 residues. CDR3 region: CSTGTGDYGYTF. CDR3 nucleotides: TGCAGCACAGGGACAGGGGACTATGGCTACACCTTC.

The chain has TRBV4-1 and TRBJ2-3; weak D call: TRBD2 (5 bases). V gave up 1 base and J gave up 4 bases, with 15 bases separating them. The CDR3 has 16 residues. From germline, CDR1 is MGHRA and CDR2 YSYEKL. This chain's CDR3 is CASSQVDYPDSDTQYF. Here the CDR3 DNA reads TGCGCCAGCAGCCAAGTAGACTACCCGGACTCAGATACGCAGTATTTT.

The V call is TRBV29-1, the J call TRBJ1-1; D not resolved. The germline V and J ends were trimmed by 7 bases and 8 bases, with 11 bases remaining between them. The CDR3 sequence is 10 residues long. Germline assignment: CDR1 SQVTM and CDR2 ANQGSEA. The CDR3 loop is CSAAGYEAFF. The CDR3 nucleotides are TGCAGCGCCGCGGGGTACGAAGCTTTCTTT.

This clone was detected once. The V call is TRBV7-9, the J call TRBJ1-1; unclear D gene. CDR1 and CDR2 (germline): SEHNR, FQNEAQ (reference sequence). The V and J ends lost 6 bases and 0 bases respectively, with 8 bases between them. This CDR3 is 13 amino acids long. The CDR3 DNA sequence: TGTGCCAGCAGACCAATTCTGAACACTGAAGCTTTCTTT. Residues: CASRPILNTEAFF.

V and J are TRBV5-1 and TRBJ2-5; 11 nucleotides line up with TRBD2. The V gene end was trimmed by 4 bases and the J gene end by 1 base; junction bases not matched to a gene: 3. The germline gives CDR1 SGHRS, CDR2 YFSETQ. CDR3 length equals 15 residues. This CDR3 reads CASSRLAGPQETQYF. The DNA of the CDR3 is TGCGCCAGCAGCAGACTAGCGGGACCCCAAGAGACCCAGTACTTC.

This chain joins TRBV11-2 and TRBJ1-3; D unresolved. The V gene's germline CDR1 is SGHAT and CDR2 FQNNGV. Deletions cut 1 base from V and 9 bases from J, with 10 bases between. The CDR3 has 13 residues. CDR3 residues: CASSLVEGTTIYF. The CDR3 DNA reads TGTGCCAGCAGCTTAGTCGAGGGCACCACCATATATTTT.

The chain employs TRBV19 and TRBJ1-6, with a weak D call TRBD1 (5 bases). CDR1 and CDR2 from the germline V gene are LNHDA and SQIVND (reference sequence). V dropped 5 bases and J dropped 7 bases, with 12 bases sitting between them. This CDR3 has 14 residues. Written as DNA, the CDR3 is TGTGCCAGTAGTCTCAGGGATCGGAATTCACCCCTCCACTTT. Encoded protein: CASSLRDRNSPLHF.

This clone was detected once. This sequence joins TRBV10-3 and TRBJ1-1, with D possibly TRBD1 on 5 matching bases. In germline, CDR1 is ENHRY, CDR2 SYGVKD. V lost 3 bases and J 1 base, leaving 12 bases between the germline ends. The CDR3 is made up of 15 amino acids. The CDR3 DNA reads TGTGCCATCAGTGATTTGGGGGTCGAGAACACTGAAGCTTTCTTT. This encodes CAISDLGVENTEAFF.

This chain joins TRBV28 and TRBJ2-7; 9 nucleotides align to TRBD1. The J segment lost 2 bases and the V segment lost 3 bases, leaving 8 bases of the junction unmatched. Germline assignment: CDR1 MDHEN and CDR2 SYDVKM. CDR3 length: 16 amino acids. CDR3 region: CASSFPPGTGTYEQYF. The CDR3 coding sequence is TGTGCCAGCAGTTTTCCACCCGGGACAGGGACCTACGAGCAGTACTTC.

The CDR3 DNA reads TGTGCCAGCAGTTCGACCGGGACAGGGGGCTCAGACTACACCTTC. Residues: CASSSTGTGGSDYTF. V usage is TRBV28 and J usage is TRBJ1-2, with 12 bases identical to TRBD1. CDR3 length: 15 residues. CDR1 MDHEN and CDR2 SYDVKM come from the germline V gene. J lost 10 bases, V lost 4 bases, and 10 bases had no gene match.

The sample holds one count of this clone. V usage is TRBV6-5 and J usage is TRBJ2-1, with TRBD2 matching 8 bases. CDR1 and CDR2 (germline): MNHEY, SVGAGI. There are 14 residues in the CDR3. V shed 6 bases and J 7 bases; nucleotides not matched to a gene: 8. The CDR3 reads CASSPGTRRNEQFF. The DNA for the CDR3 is TGTGCCAGCAGCCCCGGGACTAGAAGGAATGAGCAGTTCTTC.

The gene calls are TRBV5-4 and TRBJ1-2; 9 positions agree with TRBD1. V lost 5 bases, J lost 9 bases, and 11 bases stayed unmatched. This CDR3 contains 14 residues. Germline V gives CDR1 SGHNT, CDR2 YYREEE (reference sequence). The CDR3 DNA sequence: TGTGCCAGCAGATCAAGCACGGGACAGGGTAGCTACACCTTC. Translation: CASRSSTGQGSYTF.

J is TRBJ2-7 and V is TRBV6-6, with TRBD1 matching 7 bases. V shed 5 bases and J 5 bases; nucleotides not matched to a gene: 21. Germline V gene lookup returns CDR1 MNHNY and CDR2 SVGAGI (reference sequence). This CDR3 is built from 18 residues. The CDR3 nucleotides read TGTGCCAGCAGTCTACTCGCAGGGGGTTCAATAAGTCTCCACGAGCAGTACTTC. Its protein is CASSLLAGGSISLHEQYF.

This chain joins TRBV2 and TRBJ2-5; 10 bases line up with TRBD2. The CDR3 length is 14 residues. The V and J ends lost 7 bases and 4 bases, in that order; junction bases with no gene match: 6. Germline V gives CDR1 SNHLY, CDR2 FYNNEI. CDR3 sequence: CASNLAGASETQYF. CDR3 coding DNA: TGTGCCAGCAATCTAGCGGGGGCTTCAGAGACCCAGTACTTC.

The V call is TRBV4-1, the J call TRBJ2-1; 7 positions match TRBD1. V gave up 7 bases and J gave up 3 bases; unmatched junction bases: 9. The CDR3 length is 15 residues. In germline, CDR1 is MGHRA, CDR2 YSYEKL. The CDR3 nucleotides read TGCGCCAGCACCCTTAGAGACAGGGACTACAATGAGCAGTTCTTC. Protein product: CASTLRDRDYNEQFF.

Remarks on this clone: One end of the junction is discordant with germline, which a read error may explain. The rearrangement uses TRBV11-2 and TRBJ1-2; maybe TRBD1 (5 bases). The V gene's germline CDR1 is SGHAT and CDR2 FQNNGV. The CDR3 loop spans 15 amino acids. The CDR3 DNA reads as TGTGCCAGCAGCGTAGAGGGGACGTGGGGCTATGGCTACACCTTC. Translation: CASSVEGTWGYGYTF.

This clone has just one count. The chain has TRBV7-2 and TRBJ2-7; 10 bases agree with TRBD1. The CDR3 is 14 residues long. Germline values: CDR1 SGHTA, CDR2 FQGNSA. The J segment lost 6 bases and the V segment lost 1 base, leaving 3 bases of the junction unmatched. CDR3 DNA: TGTGCCAGCAGCTTAGTCCGGACAGGGGGCGAGCAGTACTTC. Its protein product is CASSLVRTGGEQYF. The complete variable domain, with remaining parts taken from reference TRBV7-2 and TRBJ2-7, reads GAGVSQSPSNKVTEKGKDVELRCDPISGHTALYWYRQSLGQGLEFLIYFQGNSAPDKSGLPSDRFSAERTGGSVSTLTIQRTQQEDSAVYLCASSLVRTGGEQYFGPGTRLTVT.

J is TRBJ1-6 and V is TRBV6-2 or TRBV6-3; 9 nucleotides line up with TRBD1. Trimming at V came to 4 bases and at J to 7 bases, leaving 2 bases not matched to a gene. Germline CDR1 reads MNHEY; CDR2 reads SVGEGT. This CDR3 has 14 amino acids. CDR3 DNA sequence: TGTGCCAGCAGTTTCGGACAGGGGAATTCACCCCTCCACTTT. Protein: CASSFGQGNSPLHF.

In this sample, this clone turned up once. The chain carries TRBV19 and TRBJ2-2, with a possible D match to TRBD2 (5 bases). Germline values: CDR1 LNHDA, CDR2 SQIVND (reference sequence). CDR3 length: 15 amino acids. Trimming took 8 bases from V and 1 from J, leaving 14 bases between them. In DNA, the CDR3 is TGTGCCAGTCTTGACGTGGGAGAGAACACCGGGGAGCTGTTTTTT. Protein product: CASLDVGENTGELFF.